This T cell receptor beta chain appears in the sequencing data of a study of blood T cells in healthy people across ages (dated by TCRdb to 2013 to 2016). Context from the whole study: In model experiments, template switching captured about one uniquely barcoded TCR beta cDNA molecule for every two T cells. To track age-related changes in TCR beta repertoire diversity, the study relied on deep sequencing normalized with unique cDNA molecular identifiers. Donors were grouped into four age groups: young (average approximately 16 years), middle-aged (less than 40), aged (about 60) and long-lived (less than 85). Donors of different ages were randomly distributed across sequencing lanes to avoid experimental bias. Two additional independent replicas of 1 million unique cDNA reads from the same blood draw were analyzed for two donors (one aged 18 to 29 and one aged 80 or older).

As regards this clonotype: It lacks a known antigen. Qualities for individual bases were not recorded, and no much larger clone is one base off.

Study-level results and caveats: The percentage of naive T cells measured by flow cytometry correlated strongly with observed TCR beta diversity. Conclusive comparison of naive and antigen-experienced compartments was prevented by the profiling of bulk unsorted PBMCs. As age increased, observed TCR beta diversity per million T cells dropped in a roughly linear way, and a significant reduction was already evident by age roughly 36. Because donor CMV infection status was unknown, age-related changes in expanded clonotypes were potentially confounded. Estimates of total diversity based on one million sequenced T cells were considered lower bounds and underestimates. Compared with the aged group, the long-lived group had more naive CD4+ T cells, fewer expanded clones and increased TCR diversity, suggesting age selection.

Donors were under 40 systemically healthy Caucasian individuals from Russia aged roughly 6 to 95 years. Each donor gave roughly 11 milliliters of peripheral blood, drawn into EDTA-treated Vacutainer tubes. Ficoll-Paque density-gradient centrifugation was used to isolate PBMCs, with at least 6.5 million per sample. Total RNA, at least 5.5 micrograms per sample, was extracted from PBMCs with Trizol reagent. Naive CD45RAhigh/CD27high T cell percentages were measured by flow cytometry on a PBMC aliquot from every donor. The protocol used for the library was 5' RACE. This sample was sequenced with an Illumina HiSeq 2500. A second PCR of roughly 7 to 12 cycles was performed with a sample-barcoded 5' primer and a J-beta primer mix. A unique molecular identifier was introduced onto each TCR beta cDNA molecule by a template-switch 5' adaptor carrying 12 random nucleotides. At least 2.5 million CDR3-containing paired-end reads were obtained from each sample. The Mint cDNA synthesis kit, primed by a TRBC-specific oligonucleotide, was used to synthesize first-strand cDNA from all RNA. All cDNA was treated with uracil-DNA glycosylase and then went through a first 18-cycle PCR with the universal primers M1SS and BC2_uni_R. The original methods were these. Each sample was normalized by randomly selecting 1 million high-quality reads, each carrying a distinct molecular identifier. Instead of being binned into consensus sequences, reads that shared molecular identifiers were thrown out. MiTCR, set to a Q25 quality threshold and the strictest error-elimination algorithm, was used for CDR3 identification, clonotype clustering and error correction. A nonparametric unseen species model with Euler transformation was used to estimate lower-bound total TCR beta diversity. TCRdb handled the public reads itself, with Q25 trimming in fastp and clone calling in MiXCR, and kept productive beta chains. Entries are consolidated by CDR3 protein sequence, retaining the most common genes and DNA. The V and J calls, along with clone size, are taken from TCRdb and not from the paper's own processing. A total of about 720,000 distinct CDR3 sequences appear in this sample, about a fifth of them only once. 22% of the sample comes from the top ten.

This receptor was obtained from an older man in good health. Sequences were obtained from blood.

The nucleotide sequence reads as follows: TGTGCCAGCTCAACCGCATGGGGGACTAATGAAAAACTGTTTTTT. Translation gives CASSTAWGTNEKLFF. Recombination linked TRBV18 to TRBJ1-4; TRBD1 could be the D gene, as 5 bases match. The junction shows trimming of 5 bases on V and 2 bases on J, plus 12 bases between the germline ends. Reading from cysteine to phenylalanine, the CDR3 counts 15 amino acids. Only the CDR3 part of the read is kept: 45 bases, read in frame from the first base. In the germline V gene, CDR1 corresponds to KGHSH and CDR2 to LQKENI.